This T cell receptor (beta chain) was observed in a study of T-cell reconstitution after alpha-beta-depleted transplantation in children. CDR1 and CDR2 from the germline V gene are LNHDA and SQIVND (reference sequence). The V gene lost 7 bases and the J gene lost 4 bases, with 11 bases spanning the gap. This CDR3 region has 13 residues. Unique molecular identifiers were used to barcode this TCRbeta library. MiXCR was run by TCRdb on the PCR reads, yielding one entry per CDR3 protein. This sample has 450,000 to 600,000 distinct CDR3 sequences, with 30% to 35% found just once. V gene TRBV19 combines with J gene TRBJ1-5; no clear D gene. This TCR was sampled from a human donor who donated a stem cell graft to a child with aplastic anemia. The material sequenced was PBMCs from the stem cell graft donor, taken from the stem cell graft. CDR3 nucleotide sequence: TGTGCCAGTAATTCCGGGCCGAATCAGCCCCAGCATTTT. Translation: CASNSGPNQPQHF.